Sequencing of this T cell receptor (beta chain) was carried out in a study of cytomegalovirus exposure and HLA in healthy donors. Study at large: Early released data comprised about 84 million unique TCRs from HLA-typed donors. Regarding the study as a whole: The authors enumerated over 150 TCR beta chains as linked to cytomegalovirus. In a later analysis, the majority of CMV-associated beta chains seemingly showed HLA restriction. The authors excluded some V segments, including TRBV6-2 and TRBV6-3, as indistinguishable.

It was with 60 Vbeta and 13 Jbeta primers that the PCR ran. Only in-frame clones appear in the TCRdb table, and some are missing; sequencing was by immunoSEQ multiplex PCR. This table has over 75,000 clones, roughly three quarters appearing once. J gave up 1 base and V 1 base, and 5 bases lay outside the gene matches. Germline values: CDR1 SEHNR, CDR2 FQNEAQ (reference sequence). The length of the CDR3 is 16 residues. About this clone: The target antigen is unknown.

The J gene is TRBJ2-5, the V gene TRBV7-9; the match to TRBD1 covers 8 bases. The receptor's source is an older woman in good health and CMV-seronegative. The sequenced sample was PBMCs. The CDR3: CASSLVGQGAQETQYF. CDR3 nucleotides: TGTGCCAGCAGCTTAGTTGGGCAGGGGGCCCAAGAGACCCAGTACTTC. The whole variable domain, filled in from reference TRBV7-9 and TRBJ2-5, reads DTGVSQNPRHKITKRGQNVTFRCDPISEHNRLYWYRQTLGQGPEFLTYFQNEAQLEKSRLLSDRFSAERPKGSFSTLEIQRTEQGDSAMYLCASSLVGQGAQETQYFGPGTRLLVL.